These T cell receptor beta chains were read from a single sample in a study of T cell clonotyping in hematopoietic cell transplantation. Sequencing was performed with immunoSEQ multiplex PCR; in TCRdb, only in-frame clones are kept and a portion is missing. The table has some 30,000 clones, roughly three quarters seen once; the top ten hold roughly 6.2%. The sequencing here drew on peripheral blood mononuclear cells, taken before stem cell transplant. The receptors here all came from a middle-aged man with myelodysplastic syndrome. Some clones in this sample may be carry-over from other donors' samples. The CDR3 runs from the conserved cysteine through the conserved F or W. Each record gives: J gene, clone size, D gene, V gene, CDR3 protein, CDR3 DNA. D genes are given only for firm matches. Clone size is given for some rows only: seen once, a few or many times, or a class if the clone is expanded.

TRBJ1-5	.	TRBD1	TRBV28	CASSSPRDSDQPQHF	TGTGCCAGCAGTTCCCCCCGGGACAGCGATCAGCCCCAGCATTTT
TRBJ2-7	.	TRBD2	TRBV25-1	CASSETPGLAGDYEQYF	TGTGCCAGCAGTGAAACGCCGGGACTAGCGGGAGACTACGAGCAGTACTTC
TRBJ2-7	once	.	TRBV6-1	CASSGNTYEQYF	TGTGCCAGCAGTGGAAACACCTACGAGCAGTACTTC
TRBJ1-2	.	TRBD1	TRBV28	CASQTGDSSYGYTF	TGTGCCAGCCAGACCGGGGACAGCTCCTATGGCTACACCTTC
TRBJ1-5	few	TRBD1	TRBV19	CASSTQGNQPQHF	TGTGCCAGTAGTACACAGGGGAATCAGCCCCAGCATTTT
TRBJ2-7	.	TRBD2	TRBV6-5	CASSRGLANYEQYF	TGTGCCAGCAGCCGGGGACTAGCGAACTACGAGCAGTACTTC
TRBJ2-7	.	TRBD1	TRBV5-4	CASSPSGTGIYEQYF	TGTGCCAGCAGCCCCTCCGGGACAGGGATCTACGAGCAGTACTTC
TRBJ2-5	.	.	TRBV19	CASSAGTAVYQETQYF	TGTGCCAGTAGTGCGGGGACAGCAGTGTACCAAGAGACCCAGTACTTC
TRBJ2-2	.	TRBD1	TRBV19	CASGQGRFANTGELFF	TGTGCCAGCGGACAGGGCCGGTTCGCGAACACCGGGGAGCTGTTTTTT
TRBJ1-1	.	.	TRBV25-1	CASSVRGGFDTEAFF	TGTGCCAGCAGTGTACGAGGGGGATTTGACACTGAAGCTTTCTTT
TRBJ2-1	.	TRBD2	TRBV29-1	CSVASGRNEQFF	TGCAGCGTCGCTAGCGGGAGGAATGAGCAGTTCTTC
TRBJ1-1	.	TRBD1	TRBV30	CAWMEDRAAFF	TGTGCCTGGATGGAGGACAGGGCGGCTTTCTTT
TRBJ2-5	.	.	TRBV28	CASSQGGQETQYF	TGTGCCAGCAGTCAAGGGGGGCAAGAGACCCAGTACTTC
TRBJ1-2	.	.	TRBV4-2	CASSPSRDGQNYGYTF	TGTGCCAGCAGCCCTTCCCGGGACGGCCAAAACTATGGCTACACCTTC
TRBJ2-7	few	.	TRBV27	CASSLSRDFPYEQYF	TGTGCCAGCAGTTTATCCCGGGATTTCCCCTACGAGCAGTACTTC